The 6 T cell receptor beta chains given below trace back to one sample, sequenced in a study of T cell repertoires in cytomegalovirus infection. No antigens are known for them. From the reads, TCRdb called clonotypes with MiXCR, one entry per CDR3 protein. The table lists about 920,000 distinct CDR3 sequences, less than 35% of them singletons, with 11% to 15% in the top ten. Sample: cultured CD8+ T cells from PBMCs, taken from culture after CMV antigen stimulation. The receptors come from a human donor in good health (CMV status not recorded). Some clones in this sample may be carry-over from other donors' samples.

The chain has TRBV4-1 and TRBJ2-1, with a weak D call TRBD1 (6 bases). The V end was cut by 1 base, the J end by 7 bases, with 20 bases between. The CDR3 loop spans 17 amino acids. The germline CDR1 and CDR2 sequences are MGHRA and YSYEKL. Here the CDR3 reads CASSQGGNREVENEQFF. The DNA of the CDR3 is TGCGCCAGCAGCCAAGGCGGCAACAGGGAAGTTGAAAATGAGCAGTTCTTC.

The chain joins TRBV2 to TRBJ2-5, with 10 nucleotides matching TRBD1. The junction had 2 bases not matched to a gene; V was cut back by 3 bases and J by 4 bases. From germline, CDR1 is SNHLY and CDR2 FYNNEI. The CDR3 covers 14 residues. This chain's CDR3 is CASSDWTGGETQYF. CDR3 sequence (DNA): TGTGCCAGCAGTGACTGGACAGGGGGAGAGACCCAGTACTTC.

The rearrangement joins TRBV6-5 to TRBJ2-2; weak D call: TRBD1 (6 bases). Germline V lookup: CDR1 MNHEY, CDR2 SVGAGI. The length of the CDR3 is 14 residues. The V and J ends lost 1 base and 5 bases respectively, with 8 bases between them. CDR3 nucleotide sequence: TGTGCCAGCAGTTACTTTGGACAGACCGGGGAGCTGTTTTTT. The encoded protein is CASSYFGQTGELFF.

The V gene is TRBV7-2, the J gene TRBJ1-5, with D uncertain. The length of the CDR3 is 14 residues. V lost 7 bases and J 4 bases, leaving 14 bases between the germline ends. In germline, CDR1 is SGHTA, CDR2 FQGNSA. CDR3 protein: CASNLNSENQPQHF. The CDR3 DNA follows: TGTGCCAGCAACCTAAACTCAGAGAATCAGCCCCAGCATTTT.

The rearrangement uses TRBV7-9 and TRBJ2-1, with D perhaps matching TRBD1 (5 bases). Germline values: CDR1 SEHNR, CDR2 FQNEAQ (reference sequence). The CDR3 sequence is 15 residues long. V gave up 1 base and J gave up 7 bases, with 14 bases separating them. The CDR3 protein is CASSLVSGLWNEQFF. CDR3 in DNA: TGTGCCAGCAGCTTAGTGTCAGGGCTTTGGAATGAGCAGTTCTTC.

The chain uses TRBV19 and TRBJ1-1; perhaps TRBD1 as D (6 bases). CDR1 and CDR2 from the germline V gene are LNHDA and SQIVND (reference sequence). The V end was cut by 5 bases, the J end by 6 bases, with 19 bases between. The CDR3 sequence is 15 residues long. The CDR3 spells CASSLRQEQGPEAFF. The CDR3 DNA is TGTGCCAGTAGTCTAAGACAGGAGCAGGGGCCTGAAGCTTTCTTT. The full variable domain, its missing parts supplied by reference TRBV19 and TRBJ1-1, is DGGITQSPKYLFRKEGQNVTLSCEQNLNHDAMYWYRQDPGQGLRLIYYSQIVNDFQKGDIAEGYSVSREKKESFPLTVTSAQKNPTAFYLCASSLRQEQGPEAFFGQGTRLTVV.